This TCR beta chain was sequenced during a study of blood T cells in healthy people across ages. Study-level findings and limits: Among long-lived donors, naive CD4+ cells were more numerous and diversity higher than in aged donors. The CMV status of each donor remained undetermined, and this could have confounded shifts in expanded clonotypes. A strong correlation was seen between TCR beta diversity and naive T cell percentage.

About this clonotype itself: Its specificity is not known.

Sample-barcoded 5' priming and a J-beta primer mix drove a second PCR of roughly 7 to 11 cycles. TCRdb called the 5' RACE reads again in MiXCR, with one record for every CDR3 protein. The data hold under 800,000 distinct CDR3 sequences, with around 21% observed a single time. The V gene's germline CDR1 is WSHSY and CDR2 SAAADI. The CDR3 is made up of 15 amino acids. V was cut by 2 bases and J by 2 bases, with 11 bases left in between. The source of this sequence is a man aged 65 to 85 in good health. Sequencing used blood. V usage is TRBV10-2 and J usage is TRBJ2-3, with no clear D. Here the CDR3 DNA reads TGCGCCAGCAGTGAGGGCTCTCGTACCACAGATACGCAGTATTTT. Amino acid sequence: CASSEGSRTTDTQYF.